Listed here are 4 T cell receptor beta chains from one sample, sequenced in a study of T cell responses to AZD1222 COVID-19 vaccine. TCRdb keeps only in-frame clones here, not all; method: immunoSEQ multiplex PCR. In the table there are 65,000 to 95,000 clones, around 90% of which are singletons. Specimen: peripheral blood, collected on day 0 of MenACWY control vaccination. The receptors here all came from an adult in good health.

The rearrangement uses TRBV7-9 and TRBJ1-3, with TRBD1 identical over 8 bases. The CDR3 spans 18 residues. The germline gives CDR1 SEHNR, CDR2 FQNEAQ (reference sequence). V trimming: 5 bases; J trimming: 0 bases; junction bases outside the gene matches: 12. The CDR3 bases are TGTGCCAGCAGCGCGATCCTGGACAGGGTCAACTCTGGAAACACCATATATTTT. It translates to CASSAILDRVNSGNTIYF.

The chain employs TRBV10-3 and TRBJ2-7; 10 bases align to TRBD1. The J segment lost 3 bases and the V segment lost 2 bases, leaving 4 bases of the junction unmatched. The CDR3 totals 15 residues. Per the germline V gene, CDR1 is ENHRY and CDR2 is SYGVKD. CDR3 in DNA: TGTGCCATCAGTGAGCAGACAGGGGGCAACTACGAGCAGTACTTC. This encodes CAISEQTGGNYEQYF.

The J gene is TRBJ2-1, the V gene TRBV6-5; the D is unclear. The germline V and J ends were trimmed by 1 base and 0 bases, with 7 bases remaining between them. Germline CDR1 MNHEY, CDR2 SVGAGI. The CDR3 is 15 residues long. CDR3 loop: CASSYWESSYNEQFF. The CDR3, as DNA: TGTGCCAGCAGTTACTGGGAAAGCTCCTACAATGAGCAGTTCTTC.

This chain uses TRBV4-3 with TRBJ2-1; 7 positions agree with TRBD2. The CDR3 sequence is 14 residues long. Germline V gene data show CDR1 as LGHNA and CDR2 as YSLEER. With 8 bases clipped from V and 3 bases from J, the junction kept 7 bases outside the gene matches. CDR3 sequence: CASSGQRGYNEQFF. The CDR3 coding sequence is TGCGCCAGCTCGGGTCAGCGGGGCTACAATGAGCAGTTCTTC.